The 10 T cell receptor beta chains reported below all come from one sample, sequenced in a study of CD8 T cells in ankylosing spondylitis. TCRdb itself ran the 5' RACE reads through MiXCR, one entry per CDR3 protein. The sample has some 17,000 distinct CDR3 sequences, 7.5% to 9.5% seen once. Sequenced input: blood. All receptors come from a male donor with ankylosing spondylitis or in good health (not recorded which).

This clonotype was found many times. The gene calls are TRBV7-9 and TRBJ2-3; D not resolved. Germline V CDR1 and CDR2: SEHNR, FQNEAQ (reference sequence). V was trimmed by 4 bases and J by 0 bases, leaving 5 bases between them. The CDR3 runs to 13 residues. For the CDR3, the DNA is TGTGCCAGCAGCTCGGCTAGCACAGATACGCAGTATTTT. This codes for CASSSASTDTQYF.

The genes are TRBV12-3 or TRBV12-4 and TRBJ1-5; D is undetermined. The V gene lost 5 bases and the J gene lost 5 bases, with 7 bases spanning the gap. CDR3 length: 12 residues. The CDR3, as DNA: TGTGCCAGCAGTCGAAGTGATCAGCCCCAGCATTTT. Its translation is CASSRSDQPQHF.

This clonotype has ten or more counts. The chain combines TRBV20-1 with TRBJ2-3, with a possible D match to TRBD2 (6 bases). V lost 3 bases and J lost 1, with 11 bases in between. The CDR3 length is 14 residues. CDR1 is DFQATT, CDR2 SNEGSKA, per germline (reference sequence). As DNA, the CDR3 is TGCAGTGCTAGTAAGCCTAGCGGCACAGATACGCAGTATTTT. This encodes CSASKPSGTDTQYF.

The rearrangement links TRBV28 to TRBJ1-3, with a tentative D call TRBD1 (6 bases). V lost 6 bases and J 2 bases, leaving 14 bases between the germline ends. The germline CDR1 and CDR2 sequences are MDHEN and SYDVKM. The CDR3 consists of 15 residues. The DNA for the CDR3 is TGTGCCAGCAGGCTCTTGGACAGCGCTGGAAACACCATATATTTT. Its protein is CASRLLDSAGNTIYF.

In its sample, this clonotype was seen once. The chain carries TRBV6-5 and TRBJ2-6; no reliable D call. The CDR3 is 15 residues long. V was shortened by 0 bases and J by 0 bases, with 3 bases between the two germline ends. Germline CDR1 reads MNHEY; CDR2 reads SVGAGI. DNA for the CDR3: TGTGCCAGCAGTTACTCCCTCTCTGGGGCCAACGTCCTGACTTTC. Residues: CASSYSLSGANVLTF.

The chain couples TRBV20-1 to TRBJ2-2; maybe TRBD2 (6 bases). V was pared by 1 base and J by 4 bases, with 10 bases between. The CDR3 totals 14 residues. Germline V gene lookup returns CDR1 DFQATT and CDR2 SNEGSKA (reference sequence). DNA of the CDR3: TGCAGTGCTAGAGCGGGACTGGGCACCGGGGAGCTGTTTTTT. Encoded protein: CSARAGLGTGELFF.

By its share, this clonotype is medium-sized. V and J are TRBV7-2 and TRBJ1-1; D uncertain. Germline assignment: CDR1 SGHTA and CDR2 FQGNSA. The CDR3 runs 12 residues. V shed 5 bases and J shed 1 base, with 5 bases lying between them. The CDR3 sequence is CASSPANTEAFF. The CDR3 region has the DNA TGTGCCAGCAGCCCCGCGAACACTGAAGCTTTCTTT.

This clonotype was found a few times. The chain couples TRBV12-3 or TRBV12-4 to TRBJ1-5, with D uncertain. Trimming left V 5 bases short and J 5 bases short, with 10 bases between. This CDR3 spans 13 amino acids. CDR3 bases: TGTGCCAGCAGTCAGGACCGGGATCAGCCCCAGCATTTT. Residues: CASSQDRDQPQHF.

This clonotype was recorded many times. The chain is built from TRBV20-1 and TRBJ1-1, with D tentatively TRBD1 (6 bases). CDR3 length: 13 residues. CDR1 and CDR2 (germline): DFQATT, SNEGSKA (reference sequence). V was clipped by 1 base and J by 2 bases, with 8 bases between them. CDR3 DNA sequence: TGCAGTGCTAGAGTCGGGGGCAACACTGAAGCTTTCTTT. It encodes CSARVGGNTEAFF.

This clonotype was observed a handful of times. V is TRBV20-1 and J is TRBJ1-5; 9 bases agree with TRBD1. V trimming: 6 bases; J trimming: 4 bases; junction bases outside the gene matches: 10. The CDR3 is 15 residues long. Germline values: CDR1 DFQATT, CDR2 SNEGSKA (reference sequence). The CDR3 DNA follows: TGCAGTGCCTGCCTCGGGACAGGGTGGAATCAGCCCCAGCATTTT. Its translation is CSACLGTGWNQPQHF.